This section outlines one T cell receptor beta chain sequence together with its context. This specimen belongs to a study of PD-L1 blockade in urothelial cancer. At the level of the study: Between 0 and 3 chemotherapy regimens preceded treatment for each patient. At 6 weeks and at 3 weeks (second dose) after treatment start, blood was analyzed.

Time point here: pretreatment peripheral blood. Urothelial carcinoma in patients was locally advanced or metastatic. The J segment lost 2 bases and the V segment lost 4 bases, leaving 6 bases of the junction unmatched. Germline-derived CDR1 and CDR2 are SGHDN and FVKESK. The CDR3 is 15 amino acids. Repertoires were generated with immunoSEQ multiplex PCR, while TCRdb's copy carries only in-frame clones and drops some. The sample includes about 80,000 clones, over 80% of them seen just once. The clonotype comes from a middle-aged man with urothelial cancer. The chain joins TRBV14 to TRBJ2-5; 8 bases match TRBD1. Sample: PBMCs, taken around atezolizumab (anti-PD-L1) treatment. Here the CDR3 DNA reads TGTGCCAGCAGCCGGACAGGGAGTAAGCAAGAGACCCAGTACTTC. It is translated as CASSRTGSKQETQYF.